The 15 T cell receptor beta chains listed next were all sequenced from one sample in a study of T cell responses to AZD1222 COVID-19 vaccine. Clones were sequenced by immunoSEQ multiplex PCR, and TCRdb holds only the in-frame ones, with some missing. The sample carries 150,000 to 200,000 clones, approximately 91% recorded once. The sequencing here drew on peripheral blood, taken 28 days after the second AZD1222 dose. The source of these receptors is an adult who received the AZD1222 COVID-19 vaccine.

In its sample, this clone was seen once. The chain couples TRBV11-2 to TRBJ2-3, with D tentatively TRBD1 or TRBD2 (5 bases each). From germline, CDR1 is SGHAT and CDR2 FQNNGV. The germline V and J ends were trimmed by 5 bases and 1 base, with 16 bases remaining between them. CDR3 length: 16 amino acids. DNA of the CDR3: TGTGCCAGCAGCACCGGGACCGTCACTCGCACAGATACGCAGTATTTT. Residues: CASSTGTVTRTDTQYF.

V gene TRBV6-5 combines with J gene TRBJ2-7; TRBD1 matches 8 bases. The CDR3 consists of 15 residues. Germline values: CDR1 MNHEY, CDR2 SVGAGI. Trimming at V came to 5 bases and at J to 1 base, leaving 7 bases not matched to a gene. The CDR3, as DNA: TGTGCCAGCAGTCGACAGGGGACCAAGTCCTACGAGCAGTACTTC. Residues: CASSRQGTKSYEQYF.

The rearrangement links TRBV14 to TRBJ2-7, with 10 positions matching TRBD1. V shed 1 base and J 3 bases; nucleotides not matched to a gene: 0. CDR3 size: 14 residues. Germline CDR1 is SGHDN and CDR2 is FVKESK. CDR3 DNA sequence: TGTGCCAGCAGCCAAGGGACAGGGGGCTACGAGCAGTACTTC. The encoded protein is CASSQGTGGYEQYF.

This chain uses TRBV19 with TRBJ1-1; the match to TRBD1 covers 10 bases. Germline V lookup: CDR1 LNHDA, CDR2 SQIVND (reference sequence). This CDR3 is 16 amino acids long. Losses at the gene ends were 4 bases for V and 1 base for J; bases not matched to a gene: 6. CDR3 in amino acids: CASSKGRQGANTEAFF. The DNA of the CDR3 is TGTGCCAGTAGTAAGGGAAGACAGGGGGCGAACACTGAAGCTTTCTTT.

The chain is built from TRBV7-9 and TRBJ1-6; D not certain. Germline V lookup: CDR1 SEHNR, CDR2 FQNEAQ (reference sequence). The CDR3 is 15 residues long. V lost 1 base and J 7 bases, leaving 11 bases between the germline ends. DNA for the CDR3: TGTGCCAGCAGCTTAGAAGGAGGTCTGAATTCACCCCTCCACTTT. This sequence encodes CASSLEGGLNSPLHF. The full variable domain, rest sourced from reference TRBV7-9 and TRBJ1-6, is DTGVSQNPRHKITKRGQNVTFRCDPISEHNRLYWYRQTLGQGPEFLTYFQNEAQLEKSRLLSDRFSAERPKGSFSTLEIQRTEQGDSAMYLCASSLEGGLNSPLHFGNGTRLTVT.

The V gene is TRBV19, the J gene TRBJ2-3; 7 bases line up with TRBD1. The V gene's germline CDR1 is LNHDA and CDR2 SQIVND (reference sequence). The CDR3 sequence is 15 residues long. J was trimmed by 0 bases and V by 6 bases; bases with no gene match: 6. Here the CDR3 DNA reads TGTGCCAGTAGAAGACAGGGAACTAGCACAGATACGCAGTATTTT. It is translated as CASRRQGTSTDTQYF.

This clone was picked up a small number of times. This chain uses TRBV27 with TRBJ2-1; 12 bases line up with TRBD2. The V gene end was trimmed by 2 bases and the J gene end by 7 bases; junction bases not matched to a gene: 9. The CDR3 is 17 amino acids. Germline CDR1 MNHEY, CDR2 SMNVEV (reference sequence). CDR3 loop: CASSLRSLAGGVNEQFF. CDR3 DNA sequence: TGTGCCAGCAGTTTAAGGTCCCTAGCGGGGGGGGTAAATGAGCAGTTCTTC.

The CDR3 nucleotides are TGTGCCAGCAGCAACACCGGGACACCCCCCCCACAGACCCAGTACTTC. Protein sequence: CASSNTGTPPPQTQYF. The V and J genes are TRBV7-9 and TRBJ2-5; a weak D match, TRBD1 (6 bases). V lost 5 bases and J 6 bases, leaving 22 bases between the germline ends. Germline lookup yields CDR1 SEHNR and CDR2 FQNEAQ (reference sequence). The length of the CDR3 is 16 residues.

The chain employs TRBV21-1 and TRBJ1-1. TRBV21-1 is reported as a pseudogene. The CDR3 extends over 9 amino acids. The CDR3 DNA is TGTGCCAGCAGCCTTGAAGCTTTCTTT. Protein: CASSLEAFF.

The chain links TRBV2 to TRBJ2-3; TRBD1 or TRBD2 may be the D gene (5 bases each). This CDR3 spans 14 amino acids. Trimming shortened V by 5 bases and J by 4 bases, and 13 bases separated the two germline ends. The germline V gene encodes CDR1 SNHLY and CDR2 FYNNEI. The CDR3 region has the DNA TGTGCCAGCAGTTTTCCTAGAGGGGCAGATACGCAGTATTTT. Translating gives CASSFPRGADTQYF.

The CDR3 reads CASSLPRQGSRSGNTIYF. The CDR3, as DNA: TGTGCCAGCAGCTTACCCCGACAGGGTTCACGCTCTGGAAACACCATATATTTT. V usage is TRBV11-2 and J usage is TRBJ1-3; 7 positions agree with TRBD1. The germline V gene has CDR1 SGHAT and CDR2 FQNNGV. V shed 2 bases and J 0 bases; nucleotides not matched to a gene: 10. This CDR3 comprises 18 residues.

The chain employs TRBV2 and TRBJ2-7; D unresolved. The CDR3 sequence is 13 residues long. The germline V gene encodes CDR1 SNHLY and CDR2 FYNNEI. V was clipped by 3 bases and J by 1 base, with 7 bases between them. CDR3 region: CASSDRWSYEQYF. DNA of the CDR3: TGTGCCAGCAGTGACAGGTGGTCCTACGAGCAGTACTTC.

The chain recombines TRBV2 with TRBJ2-7, with TRBD1 identical over 7 bases. From germline, CDR1 is SNHLY and CDR2 FYNNEI. V lost 5 bases to trimming and J lost 0 bases; unmatched junction nucleotides: 10. CDR3 length: 16 residues. The CDR3 DNA reads TGTGCCAGCAGTCTAGTCTTGACAGGGAGCTCCTACGAGCAGTACTTC. Amino acids: CASSLVLTGSSYEQYF.

The rearrangement links TRBV4-1 to TRBJ2-2; 11 nucleotides agree with TRBD2. V dropped 4 bases and J dropped 4; count of bases not matched to a gene: 2. The germline gives CDR1 MGHRA, CDR2 YSYEKL. The CDR3 runs 15 residues. The CDR3 loop is CASSPGLAGTGELFF. CDR3 sequence (DNA): TGCGCCAGCAGCCCCGGACTAGCGGGCACCGGGGAGCTGTTTTTT.

The rearrangement uses TRBV4-1 and TRBJ2-5; tentatively, D is TRBD1 or TRBD2 (6 bases each). The CDR3 runs to 16 residues. Per the germline V gene, CDR1 is MGHRA and CDR2 is YSYEKL. With 0 bases removed from V and 5 bases from J, the gap between germline ends came to 16 bases. The CDR3 sequence: CASSQDRGTSRETQYF. The CDR3 DNA sequence: TGCGCCAGCAGCCAAGATCGGGGGACAAGCAGGGAGACCCAGTACTTC.